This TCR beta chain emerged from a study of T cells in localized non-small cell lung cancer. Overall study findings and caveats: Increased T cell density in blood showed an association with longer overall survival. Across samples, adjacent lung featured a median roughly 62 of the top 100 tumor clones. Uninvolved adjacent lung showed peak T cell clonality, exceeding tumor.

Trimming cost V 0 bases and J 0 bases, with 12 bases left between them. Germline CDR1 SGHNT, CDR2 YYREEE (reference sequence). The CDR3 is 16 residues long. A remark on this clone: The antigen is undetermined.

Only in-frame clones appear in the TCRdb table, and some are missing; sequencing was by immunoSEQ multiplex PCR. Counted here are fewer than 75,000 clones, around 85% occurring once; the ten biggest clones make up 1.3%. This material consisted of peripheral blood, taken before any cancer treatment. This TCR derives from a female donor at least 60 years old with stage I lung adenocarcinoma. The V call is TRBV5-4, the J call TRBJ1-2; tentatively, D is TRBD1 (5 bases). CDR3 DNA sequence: TGTGCCAGCAGCTTGGCCGGGGCAGGGTCTAACTATGGCTACACCTTC. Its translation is CASSLAGAGSNYGYTF.